This T cell receptor beta chain was sequenced for a study of T cell responses to AZD1222 COVID-19 vaccine. Assay: immunoSEQ multiplex PCR; the TCRdb copy retains only in-frame clones and omits some. This sample has over 150,000 clones, with about nine tenths found just once. J lost 4 bases, V lost 6 bases, and 7 bases had no gene match. The V gene's germline CDR1 is SNHLY and CDR2 FYNNEI. The length of the CDR3 is 15 residues. The sample here was peripheral blood, taken on day 0 of AZD1222 vaccination. This chain uses TRBV2 with TRBJ1-5; the match to TRBD1 covers 9 bases. The origin of this receptor is an adult in good health. The CDR3 DNA reads TGTGCCAGCAGGGACCGAGGGACAGGGAATCAGCCCCAGCATTTT. Amino acids: CASRDRGTGNQPQHF.